This T cell receptor beta chain was obtained from a study of shared clonotypes between healthy human individuals. TCRdb's table, derived via immunoSEQ multiplex PCR, lists solely in-frame clones and lacks some. The sample holds millions of clones, over 90% seen once. The CDR3 consists of 14 residues. The V and J ends lost 2 bases and 5 bases, in that order; junction bases with no gene match: 2. Germline V gives CDR1 KGHSH, CDR2 LQKENI. Study-wide results and caveats: A small donor pool kept down the genetic and exposure-history diversity that was represented.

Concerning this clone itself: The antigen is undetermined.

The sample taken for sequencing was naive CD4+ T cells from PBMCs. Subset given: CD45RA+ positively selected. This sequence originates from a man younger than 30 in good health. Some clones in this sample may be carry-over from other donors' samples. This chain connects TRBV18 to TRBJ1-5; 8 bases match TRBD1. In DNA form, the CDR3 reads TGTGCCAGCTCACCAGGCAGGGGGCATCAGCCCCAGCATTTT. Protein sequence: CASSPGRGHQPQHF.